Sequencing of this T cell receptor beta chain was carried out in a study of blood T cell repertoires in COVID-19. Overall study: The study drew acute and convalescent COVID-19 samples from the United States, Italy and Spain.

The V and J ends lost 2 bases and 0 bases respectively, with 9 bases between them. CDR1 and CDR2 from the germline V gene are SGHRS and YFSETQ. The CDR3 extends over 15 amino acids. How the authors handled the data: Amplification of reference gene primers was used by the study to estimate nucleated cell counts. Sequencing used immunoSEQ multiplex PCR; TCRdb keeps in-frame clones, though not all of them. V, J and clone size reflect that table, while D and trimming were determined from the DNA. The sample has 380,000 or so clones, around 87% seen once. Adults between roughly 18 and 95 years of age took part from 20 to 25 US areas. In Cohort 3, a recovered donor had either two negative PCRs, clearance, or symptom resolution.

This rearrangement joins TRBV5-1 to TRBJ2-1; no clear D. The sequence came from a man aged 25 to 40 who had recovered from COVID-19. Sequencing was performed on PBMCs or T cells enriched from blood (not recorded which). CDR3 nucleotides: TGCGCCAGCAGCTTCTCAGGTAGCTCCTACAATGAGCAGTTCTTC. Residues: CASSFSGSSYNEQFF.